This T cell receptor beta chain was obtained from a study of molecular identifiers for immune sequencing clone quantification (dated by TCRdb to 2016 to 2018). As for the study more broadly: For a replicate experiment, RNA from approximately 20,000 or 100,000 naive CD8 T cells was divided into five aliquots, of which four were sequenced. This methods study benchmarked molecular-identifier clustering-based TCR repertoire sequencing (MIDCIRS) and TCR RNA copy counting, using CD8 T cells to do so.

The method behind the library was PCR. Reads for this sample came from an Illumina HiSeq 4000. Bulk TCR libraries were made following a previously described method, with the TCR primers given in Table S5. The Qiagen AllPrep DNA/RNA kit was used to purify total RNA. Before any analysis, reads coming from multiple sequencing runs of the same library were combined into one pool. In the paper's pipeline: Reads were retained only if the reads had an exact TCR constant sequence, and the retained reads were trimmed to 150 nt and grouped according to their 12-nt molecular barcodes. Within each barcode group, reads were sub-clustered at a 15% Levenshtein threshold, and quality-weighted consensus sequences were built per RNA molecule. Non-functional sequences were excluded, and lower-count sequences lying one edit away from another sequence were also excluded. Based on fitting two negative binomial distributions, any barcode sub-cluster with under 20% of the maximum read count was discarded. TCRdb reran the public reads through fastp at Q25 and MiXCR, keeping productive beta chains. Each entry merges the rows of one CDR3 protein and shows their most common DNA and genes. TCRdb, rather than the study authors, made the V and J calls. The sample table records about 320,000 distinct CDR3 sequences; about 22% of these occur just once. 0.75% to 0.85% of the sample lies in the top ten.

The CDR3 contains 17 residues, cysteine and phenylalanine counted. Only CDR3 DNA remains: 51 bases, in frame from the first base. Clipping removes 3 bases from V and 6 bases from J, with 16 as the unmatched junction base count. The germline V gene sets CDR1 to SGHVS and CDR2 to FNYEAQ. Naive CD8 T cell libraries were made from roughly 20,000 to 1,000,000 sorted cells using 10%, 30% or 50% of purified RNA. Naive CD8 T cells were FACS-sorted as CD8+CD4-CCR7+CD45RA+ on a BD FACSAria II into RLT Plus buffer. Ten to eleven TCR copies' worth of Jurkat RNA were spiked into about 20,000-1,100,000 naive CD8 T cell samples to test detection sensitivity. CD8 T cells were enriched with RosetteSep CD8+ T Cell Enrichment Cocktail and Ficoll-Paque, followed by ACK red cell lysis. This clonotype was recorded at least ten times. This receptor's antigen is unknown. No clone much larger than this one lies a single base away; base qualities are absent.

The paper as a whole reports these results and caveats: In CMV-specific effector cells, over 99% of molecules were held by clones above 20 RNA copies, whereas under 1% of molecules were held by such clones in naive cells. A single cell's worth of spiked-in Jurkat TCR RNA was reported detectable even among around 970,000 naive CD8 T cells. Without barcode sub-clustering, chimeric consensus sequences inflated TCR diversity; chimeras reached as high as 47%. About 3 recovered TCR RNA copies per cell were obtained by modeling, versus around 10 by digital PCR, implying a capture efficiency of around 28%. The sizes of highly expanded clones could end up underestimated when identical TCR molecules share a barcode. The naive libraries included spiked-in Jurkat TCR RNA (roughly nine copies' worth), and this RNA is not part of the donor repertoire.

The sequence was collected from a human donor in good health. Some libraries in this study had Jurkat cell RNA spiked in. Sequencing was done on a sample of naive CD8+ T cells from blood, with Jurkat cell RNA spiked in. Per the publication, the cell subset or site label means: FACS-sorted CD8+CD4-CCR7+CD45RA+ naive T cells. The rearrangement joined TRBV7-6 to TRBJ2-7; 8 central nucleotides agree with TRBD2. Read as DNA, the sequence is TGTGCCAGCAGCTTCTCTATAGGGGTAGCGGGGTTCGCCGAGCAGTACTTC. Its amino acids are CASSFSIGVAGFAEQYF.